This is a list of T cell receptor beta chains from one sample in a study of blood T cell repertoires in COVID-19. Some clones are missing from TCRdb's copy, which holds only in-frame ones; the method was immunoSEQ multiplex PCR. Altogether some 90,000 clones are present, about 88% being singletons, with the ten largest covering approximately 9.3%. Sequencing was carried out using peripheral blood. Receptors originate from a man aged 50 to 60 with acute or convalescent COVID-19. Each CDR3 is given with its conserved first and last residue. The D gene is left open where the match is weak. The size of a clone is reported for some rows only, either as once, few or many, or as a class for expanded clones.

TRBD1,NA,TRBJ2-6,TRBV5-1,TGCGCCAGCAGCTTGTCTATCCGGGACAGCCTCTCTGGGGCCAACGTCCTGACTTTC,CASSLSIRDSLSGANVLTF
TRBD1,NA,TRBJ1-5,TRBV3-1/TRBV3-2,TGTGCCAGCAGCCAGACAGGGGGTCAGCCCCAGCATTTT,CASSQTGGQPQHF
NA,NA,TRBJ1-1,TRBV2,TGTGCCAGCAGACAGAATGAAGCTTTCTTT,CASRQNEAFF
NA,NA,TRBJ1-1,TRBV7-9,TGTGCCAGCAGCTTACAGGGAATAGTCACTGAAGCTTTCTTT,CASSLQGIVTEAFF
TRBD1,once,TRBJ1-6,TRBV7-2,TGTGCCAGCAGCCCAGGGGGACAGGAAGGAAGAAGCTCACCCCTCCACTTT,CASSPGGQEGRSSPLHF
NA,NA,TRBJ1-4,TRBV3-1/TRBV3-2,TGTGCCAGCAGCCGTAACAGGGCAACTAATGAAAAACTGTTTTTT,CASSRNRATNEKLFF
TRBD1,NA,TRBJ1-5,TRBV5-1,TGCGCCAGCAGCTTAACCGGGACAGGGGGCGCAGATCAGCCCCAGCATTTT,CASSLTGTGGADQPQHF
TRBD1,once,TRBJ1-2,TRBV11-2,TGTGCCAGCAGCTTAGGTCGTTGGGACAGCCATGGCTACACCTTC,CASSLGRWDSHGYTF
NA,few,TRBJ1-1,TRBV6-5,TGTGCCAGCAGCCAGGGTTGGACTGAAGCTTTCTTT,CASSQGWTEAFF
TRBD2,NA,TRBJ2-3,TRBV7-9,TGTGCCAGCAGCTTAATTATCCAAACTAGCGGGAGGACAGATACGCAGTATTTT,CASSLIIQTSGRTDTQYF
TRBD2,NA,TRBJ2-2,TRBV7-3,TGTGCCAGCAGCCCCACTAGCGGGGGGTGGAACACCGGGGAGCTGTTTTTT,CASSPTSGGWNTGELFF
TRBD2,NA,TRBJ2-1,TRBV5-1,TGCGCCAGCAGCTTGGCCGAGGCTAGCGGGCTCTACAATGAGCAGTTCTTC,CASSLAEASGLYNEQFF
NA,NA,TRBJ2-7,TRBV29-1,TGCAGCGTGTGTACAGGGATTAGCGAGCAGTACTTC,CSVCTGISEQYF
NA,NA,TRBJ1-6,TRBV5-1,TGCGCCAGCAGCTTGGCGGGGAGCACATATAATTCACCCCTCCACTTT,CASSLAGSTYNSPLHF
TRBD2,NA,TRBJ2-1,TRBV7-2,TGTGCCAGCAGCGTATTAGCGGGGGATATCACTTACAATGAGCAGTTCTTC,CASSVLAGDITYNEQFF
TRBD1,NA,TRBJ1-2,TRBV6-1,TGTGCCAGCAGTGAAAGCGGCAGGGGGAATGGCTACACCTTC,CASSESGRGNGYTF
NA,NA,TRBJ2-7,TRBV5-1,TGCGCCAGCCTACAGGAACCAAGCTCCTACGAGCAGTACTTC,CASLQEPSSYEQYF
TRBD1,NA,TRBJ1-2,TRBV28,TGTGCCAGCAACTCCCCCGGTGTTGGTAGACAGGGGCTTCGTGGCTACACCTTC,CASNSPGVGRQGLRGYTF
NA,NA,TRBJ2-2,TRBV9,TGTGCCAGCAGCGTGACAGGGAACACCGGGGAGCTGTTTTTT,CASSVTGNTGELFF
NA,NA,TRBJ1-4,TRBV6-1,TGTGCCAGCAGTGAAGTTGGGCAGGCGTTTGCAACTAATGAAAAACTGTTTTTT,CASSEVGQAFATNEKLFF
NA,NA,TRBJ1-1,TRBV27,TGTGCCAGCAGTTTTGCGTGGAACACTGAAGCTTTCTTT,CASSFAWNTEAFF
NA,NA,TRBJ1-1,TRBV10-2,TGCGCCAGCAGTGAGGGGACTGAGATTTTCACTGAAGCTTTCTTT,CASSEGTEIFTEAFF
NA,NA,TRBJ1-5,TRBV3-1/TRBV3-2,TGTGCCAGCAGCCAAGATGGGCAGAGCAATCAGCCCCAGCATTTT,CASSQDGQSNQPQHF
TRBD2,NA,TRBJ2-3,TRBV27,TGTGCCAGCAGCATACTGTCTCGACTAGCGGGGTACACAGATACGCAGTATTTT,CASSILSRLAGYTDTQYF
TRBD1,NA,TRBJ1-3,TRBV15,TGTGCCACCAGCCAGCACTTCGGGACAGGGGGTGCAATTTCTGGAAACACCATATATTTT,CATSQHFGTGGAISGNTIYF
TRBD2,NA,TRBJ2-5,TRBV13,TGTGCCAGCAGCCGTGGCCTTAGCGGGGGCCTCCAAGAGACCCAGTACTTC,CASSRGLSGGLQETQYF
NA,NA,TRBJ1-5,TRBV28,TGTGCCAGCACCTCGAGGGTAAGCAATCAGCCCCAGCATTTT,CASTSRVSNQPQHF
TRBD2,NA,TRBJ2-2,TRBV7-2,TGTGCCAGCAGCCCGGGACTAGCGGGGTCTTCCACCGGGGAGCTGTTTTTT,CASSPGLAGSSTGELFF
TRBD1,NA,TRBJ1-6,TRBV2,TGTGCCAGCAGTCCAGGGGGATGGGATTCACCCCTCCACTTT,CASSPGGWDSPLHF